This T cell receptor beta chain appears in the sequencing data of a study of CD8+CD57+ T cells in acquired aplastic anemia. About the research overall: DNA per sorted CD4+ or CD8+ sample ranged roughly 0.17 to 27.4 ug, averaging about 3.4 ug. General study results and limits: There were 25 to 35 CD8+ CDR3 sequences that occurred in both patients and controls.

Germline V gives CDR1 SGHRS, CDR2 YFSETQ. The CDR3 loop spans 16 amino acids. The ends lost 1 base at V and 6 bases at J; junction bases unmatched: 5. This clonotype occurred once. Its antigen is unknown. The template for TCR beta VDJ and CDR3 sequence profiling was genomic DNA. TCRdb called the reads again in MiXCR, with one record for every CDR3 protein. The sample includes some 140,000 distinct CDR3 sequences, 41% of them seen just once. The sequenced sample was sorted CD4+, CD8+, or CD8+CD57+ T cells (not recorded which) from PBMCs. The chain employs TRBV5-1 and TRBJ2-1; TRBD2 aligns across 12 bases. This clonotype originated in a human donor in good health, serving as a control. The DNA for the CDR3 is TGCGCCAGCAGCTTGTTTCTAGCGGGAGGGTTCAATGAGCAGTTCTTC. As protein: CASSLFLAGGFNEQFF. The complete variable domain, with remaining parts taken from reference TRBV5-1 and TRBJ2-1, reads KAGVTQTPRYLIKTRGQQVTLSCSPISGHRSVSWYQQTPGQGLQFLFEYFSETQRNKGNFPGRFSGRQFSNSRSEMNVSTLELGDSALYLCASSLFLAGGFNEQFFGPGTRLTVL.